The clone carrying this T cell receptor beta chain turned up a few times. Its antigen is not identified. This CDR3 spans 16 amino acids. The ends lost 5 bases at V and 7 bases at J; junction bases unmatched: 7. Germline V gene lookup returns CDR1 SGHTA and CDR2 FQGNSA. PCR was performed using 60 Vbeta and 13 Jbeta primers. Per the authors' pipeline: Later reanalysis found 80 million or so unique TCR beta chains, 10 million to 12 million of them shared. Clones were read by immunoSEQ multiplex PCR, and TCRdb kept only the in-frame ones, dropping some. The D gene and trimming were derived from the DNA, and the V and J assignments and clone size from that table. The sample holds some 110,000 clones, approximately 72% seen once. This entry is derived from a study of cytomegalovirus exposure and HLA in healthy donors. General observations from the study: Serostatus for CMV was the only available immune exposure information. The CMV antigen specificity of a few CMV-associated chains was confirmed through in vitro analysis.

The donors (healthy individuals) were bone marrow donors. The sequencing input was PBMCs. The genes are TRBV7-2 and TRBJ2-1; TRBD2 aligns across 14 bases. The TCR comes from a man aged 18 to 29 in good health and CMV-seronegative. This chain's CDR3 is CASSNRLAGGLNEQFF. The CDR3 coding sequence is TGTGCCAGCAGCAACAGACTAGCGGGGGGGCTTAATGAGCAGTTCTTC.